The TCR beta chain described here comes from a study of shared clonotypes between healthy human individuals. Looking at the study overall: Donors had three CD4 naive, three CD4 memory, two CD8 naive and one CD8 memory plate apiece. Regarding the study as a whole: The sampled material consisted only of blood, and tissue repertoires are likely to differ. Naive subsets typically showed greater estimated richness than memory subsets.

CD8 cells classed as naive were CD45RO-negative and positively selected for CCR7, excluding terminally differentiated effector memory CD45RA+ cells. Points on this clone: The antigen is undetermined.

Clones were sequenced by immunoSEQ multiplex PCR, and TCRdb holds only the in-frame ones, with some missing. The data show fewer than 850,000 clones, roughly 96% seen once. V was clipped by 5 bases and J by 3 bases, with 14 bases between them. This CDR3 comprises 14 residues. Germline CDR1 and CDR2: MNHNY and SVGAGI (reference sequence). The TCR was taken from a man in his thirties or forties in good health. Input material: naive CD8+ T cells sorted from blood. The gene calls are TRBV6-6 and TRBJ2-7; D tentatively reads TRBD1 or TRBD2 (5 bases each). In nucleotides, the CDR3 is TGTGCCAGCAGTAACCGGGACGCAGGCTACGAGCAGTACTTC. Translation gives CASSNRDAGYEQYF.